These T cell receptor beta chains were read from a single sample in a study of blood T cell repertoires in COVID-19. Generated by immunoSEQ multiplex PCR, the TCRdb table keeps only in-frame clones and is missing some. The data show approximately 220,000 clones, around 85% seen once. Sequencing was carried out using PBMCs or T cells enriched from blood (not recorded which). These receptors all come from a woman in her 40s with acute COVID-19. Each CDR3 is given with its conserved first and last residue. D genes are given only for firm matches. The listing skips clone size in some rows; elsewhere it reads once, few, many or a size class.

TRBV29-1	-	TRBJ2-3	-	CSARNSGGTDTQYF	TGCAGCGCCAGAAACAGTGGTGGCACAGATACGCAGTATTTT
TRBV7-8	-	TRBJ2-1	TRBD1	CASSPGGSYYNEQFF	TGTGCCAGCAGCCCAGGGGGATCGTACTACAATGAGCAGTTCTTC
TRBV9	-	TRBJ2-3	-	CASSVDVGAPADTQYF	TGTGCCAGCAGCGTAGATGTGGGGGCGCCGGCAGATACGCAGTATTTT
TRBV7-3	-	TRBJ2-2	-	CASSLQSTSNTGELFF	TGTGCCAGCAGCTTACAAAGTACATCGAACACCGGGGAGCTGTTTTTT
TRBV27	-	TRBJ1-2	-	CASGSGAANYGYTF	TGTGCCAGCGGCAGCGGGGCCGCGAACTATGGCTACACCTTC
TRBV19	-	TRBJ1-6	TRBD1	CASSSRQGSSYNSPLHF	TGTGCCAGTAGTTCCCGACAGGGGAGCTCCTATAATTCACCCCTCCACTTT
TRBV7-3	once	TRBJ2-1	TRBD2	CASSFSGSSYNEQFF	TGTGCCAGCAGCTTCAGCGGGAGCTCCTACAATGAGCAGTTCTTC
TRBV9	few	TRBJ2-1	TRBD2	CASSVGPGRGLSYNEQFF	TGTGCCAGCAGCGTGGGGCCGGGGAGGGGACTATCCTACAATGAGCAGTTCTTC
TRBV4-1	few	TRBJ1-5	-	CASSQAGGFRGNQPQHF	TGCGCCAGCAGCCAAGCCGGGGGGTTTCGAGGCAATCAGCCCCAGCATTTT
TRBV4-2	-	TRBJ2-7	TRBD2	CASSQELVAGAYEQYF	TGTGCCAGCAGCCAAGAGTTGGTAGCGGGAGCTTACGAGCAGTACTTC
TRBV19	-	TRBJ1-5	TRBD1	CASSIQSGGRQPQHF	TGTGCCAGTAGTATTCAGTCAGGGGGAAGGCAGCCCCAGCATTTT
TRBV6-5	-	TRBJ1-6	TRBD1	CASSYSGQGNSPLHF	TGTGCCAGCAGTTACTCGGGACAGGGGAATTCACCCCTCCACTTT
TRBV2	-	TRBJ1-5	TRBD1	CASSESQGQNQPQHF	TGTGCCAGCAGTGAATCGCAGGGACAGAATCAGCCCCAGCATTTT